The sequence of this T cell receptor beta chain was determined in a study of identifying expanded T cells in peripheral blood. The study, taken as a whole, reports: Differentially abundant clones: roughly 1.3 between replicates, approximately 16 at two to three weeks, 19 to 20 at four.

Method: immunoSEQ multiplex PCR; TCRdb's copy keeps in-frame clones and lacks some. The data hold about 78,000 clones, with about four fifths observed a single time. Notes on this clone: The antigen is undetermined.

V lost 4 bases and J 2 bases, leaving 11 bases between the germline ends. CDR1 and CDR2 (germline): KGHSH, LQKENI. The CDR3 is made up of 14 amino acids. This sequence originates from a person aged 18 to 69 in good health. Source material: blood. The chain couples TRBV18 to TRBJ1-1; maybe TRBD1 (5 bases). CDR3: CASSLETDNTEAFF. CDR3 in DNA: TGTGCCAGCTCACTGGAGACAGACAACACTGAAGCTTTCTTT.